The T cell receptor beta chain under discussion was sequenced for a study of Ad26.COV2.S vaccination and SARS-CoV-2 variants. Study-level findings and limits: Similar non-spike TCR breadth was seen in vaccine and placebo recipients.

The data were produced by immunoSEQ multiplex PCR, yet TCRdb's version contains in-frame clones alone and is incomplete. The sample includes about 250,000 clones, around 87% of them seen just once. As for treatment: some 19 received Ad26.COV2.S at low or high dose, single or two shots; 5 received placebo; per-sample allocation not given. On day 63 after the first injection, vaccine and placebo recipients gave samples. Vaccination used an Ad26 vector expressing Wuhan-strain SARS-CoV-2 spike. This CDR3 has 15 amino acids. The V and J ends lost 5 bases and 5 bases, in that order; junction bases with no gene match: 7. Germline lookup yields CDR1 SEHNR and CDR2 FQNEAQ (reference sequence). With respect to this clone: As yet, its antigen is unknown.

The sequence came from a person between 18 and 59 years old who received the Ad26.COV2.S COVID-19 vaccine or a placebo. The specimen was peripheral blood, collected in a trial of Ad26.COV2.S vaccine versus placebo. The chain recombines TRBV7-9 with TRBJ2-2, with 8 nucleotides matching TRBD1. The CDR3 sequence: CASSTTGGRTGELFF. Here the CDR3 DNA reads TGTGCCAGCAGCACCACAGGGGGGAGAACCGGGGAGCTGTTTTTT.